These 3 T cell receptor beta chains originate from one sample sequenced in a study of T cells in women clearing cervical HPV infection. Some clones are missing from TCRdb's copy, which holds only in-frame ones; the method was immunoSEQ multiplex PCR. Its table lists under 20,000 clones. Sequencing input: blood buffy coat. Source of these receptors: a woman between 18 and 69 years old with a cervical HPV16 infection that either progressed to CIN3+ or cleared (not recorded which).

The CDR3 region is CASSEDDREPGDSPLHF. Incomplete CDR3 DNA: TGTGCCAGCAGTGAAGACGACAGGGAGCCGGGTGATTCACCC. The J gene is TRBJ1-6, the V gene TRBV2, with 7 nucleotides matching TRBD1. The CDR3 end falls 3 residues outside the read, so it is completed with the germline J gene. V was pared by 1 base and J by 8 bases, with 11 bases of the junction left unmatched. The CDR3 is 17 residues long. Germline CDR1 SNHLY, CDR2 FYNNEI.

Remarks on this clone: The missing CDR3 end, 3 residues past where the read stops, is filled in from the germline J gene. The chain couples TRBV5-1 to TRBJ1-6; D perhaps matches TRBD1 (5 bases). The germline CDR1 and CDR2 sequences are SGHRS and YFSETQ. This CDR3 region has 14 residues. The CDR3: CASSPDHSGGTLHF. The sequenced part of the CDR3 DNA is TGCGCCAGCAGCCCGGACCATAGCGGGGGGACC.

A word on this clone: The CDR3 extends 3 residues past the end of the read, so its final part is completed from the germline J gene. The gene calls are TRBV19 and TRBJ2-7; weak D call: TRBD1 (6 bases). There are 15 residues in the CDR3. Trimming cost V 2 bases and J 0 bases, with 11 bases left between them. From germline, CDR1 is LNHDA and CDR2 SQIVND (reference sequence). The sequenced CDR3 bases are TGTGCCAGTAGTATAACAATCAGGGGCTCCTACGAG. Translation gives CASSITIRGSYE. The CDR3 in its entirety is CASSITIRGSYEQYF. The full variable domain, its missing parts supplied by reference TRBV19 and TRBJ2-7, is DGGITQSPKYLFRKEGQNVTLSCEQNLNHDAMYWYRQDPGQGLRLIYYSQIVNDFQKGDIAEGYSVSREKKESFPLTVTSAQKNPTAFYLCASSITIRGSYEQYFGPGTRLTVT.